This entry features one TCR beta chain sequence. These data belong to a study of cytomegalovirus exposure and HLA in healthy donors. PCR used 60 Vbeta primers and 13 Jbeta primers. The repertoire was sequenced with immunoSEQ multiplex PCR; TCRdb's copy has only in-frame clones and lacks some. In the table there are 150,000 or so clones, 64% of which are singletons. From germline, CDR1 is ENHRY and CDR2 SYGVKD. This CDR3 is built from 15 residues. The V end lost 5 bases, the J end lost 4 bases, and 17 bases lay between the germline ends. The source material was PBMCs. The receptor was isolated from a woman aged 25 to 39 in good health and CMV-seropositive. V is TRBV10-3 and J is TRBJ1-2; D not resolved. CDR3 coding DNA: TGTGCCATCAGTTTACGAGTAGATATCTCCTATGGCTACACCTTC. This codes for CAISLRVDISYGYTF.